These 8 T cell receptor beta chains were all obtained from the same sample, sequenced in a study of cytomegalovirus exposure and HLA in healthy donors (dated by TCRdb to the late 2010s). Receptors were amplified or captured by the immunoSEQ multiplex PCR assay. For the multiplex PCR, a mixture combining 60 forward primers for TCR Vbeta segments and 13 reverse primers for TCR Jbeta segments was used. In its TCRdb copy, this immuneACCESS table keeps in-frame sequences only and misses some clones. Where compared with another copy, unresolved V genes explain less than half of these, and the others have no known cause. Present in this sample are 150,000 to 200,000 clones, around 79% of which were seen just once. Together, the top ten hold about 2.4% of the sample. The sequenced sample consisted of PBMCs. The receptors shown here come from a woman between 40 and 55 years old in good health and CMV-seropositive.

The CDR3 DNA reads as TGTGCCAGCAGTTTTGCCGGGAGTGAGTACTTC. This encodes CASSFAGSEYF. The V gene is TRBV28, the J gene TRBJ2-7, with TRBD2 as a possible D gene (6 bases). Trimming left V 3 bases short and J 11 bases short, with 11 bases between. The CDR3 runs 11 residues. Germline loops: CDR1 MDHEN, CDR2 SYDVKM.

The J gene is TRBJ1-4, the V gene TRBV30; a possible D gene is TRBD1 (5 bases). CDR1 and CDR2 (germline): GTSNPN, SVGIG (reference sequence). V was pared by 3 bases and J by 0 bases, with 8 bases between. The length of the CDR3 is 14 residues. The CDR3 sequence is CAWRRQSTNEKLFF. In DNA, the CDR3 is TGTGCCTGGAGGCGACAGTCAACTAATGAAAAACTGTTTTTT.

This clone was counted only a few times. The rearrangement joins TRBV19 to TRBJ2-1; TRBD1 agrees at 10 bases. The ends lost 0 bases at V and 5 bases at J; junction bases unmatched: 13. CDR3 length: 19 residues. From germline, CDR1 is LNHDA and CDR2 SQIVND (reference sequence). CDR3 residues: CASSIDQVVRTGGHNEQFF. The CDR3 DNA is TGTGCCAGTAGTATAGATCAGGTAGTGAGGACAGGGGGTCACAATGAGCAGTTCTTC. Together with reference TRBV19 and TRBJ2-1, the CDR3 gives the full variable domain: DGGITQSPKYLFRKEGQNVTLSCEQNLNHDAMYWYRQDPGQGLRLIYYSQIVNDFQKGDIAEGYSVSREKKESFPLTVTSAQKNPTAFYLCASSIDQVVRTGGHNEQFFGPGTRLTVL.

This clone was observed a single time. V usage is TRBV9 and J usage is TRBJ2-7, with a possible D match to TRBD2 (6 bases). Trimming left V 0 bases short and J 1 base short, with 11 bases between. Germline V CDR1 and CDR2: SGDLS, YYNGEE. This CDR3 contains 15 residues. CDR3 region: CASSVGGGVSYEQYF. The CDR3 DNA reads as TGTGCCAGCAGCGTAGGAGGCGGGGTGTCCTACGAGCAGTACTTC.

This chain connects TRBV5-1 to TRBJ2-1; 8 bases align to TRBD1. Germline V gene data show CDR1 as SGHRS and CDR2 as YFSETQ. Trimming took 4 bases from V and 5 from J; bases not matched to a gene: 11. CDR3 length equals 16 residues. The CDR3 region has the DNA TGCGCCAGCAGCCTAGTCGCAGGACAGGGCCACAATGAGCAGTTCTTC. Encoded protein: CASSLVAGQGHNEQFF.

The chain has TRBV19 and TRBJ1-2; the match to TRBD1 covers 7 bases. The CDR3 runs to 15 residues. Germline loops: CDR1 LNHDA, CDR2 SQIVND (reference sequence). The V and J ends lost 4 bases and 8 bases, in that order; junction bases with no gene match: 13. DNA for the CDR3: TGTGCCAGTAGTAGGAGACAGGGAGTAGGTACCGGCTACACCTTC. This gives the protein CASSRRQGVGTGYTF.

The V and J genes are TRBV6-6 and TRBJ2-5, with 7 bases matching TRBD1. The CDR3 runs to 15 residues. The V gene end was trimmed by 4 bases and the J gene end by 2 bases; junction bases not matched to a gene: 7. Per the germline V gene, CDR1 is MNHNY and CDR2 is SVGAGI (reference sequence). The CDR3: CASSSAGTAQETQYF. The CDR3, as DNA: TGTGCCAGCAGTTCAGCCGGGACAGCTCAAGAGACCCAGTACTTC.

The J gene is TRBJ2-3, the V gene TRBV2, with D perhaps TRBD1 (5 bases). The CDR3 is 15 amino acids. V was trimmed by 1 base and J by 4 bases, leaving 12 bases between them. CDR1 SNHLY and CDR2 FYNNEI come from the germline V gene. For the CDR3, the DNA is TGTGCCAGCAGTGAAGAGGGGCAGGGTGCAGATACGCAGTATTTT. Translating gives CASSEEGQGADTQYF.